This TCR beta chain was documented in a study of T cells after yellow fever vaccination. Study outcomes and limitations: Relatively few clonotypes were ones that appeared in both CD4 and CD8 compartments.

V dropped 3 bases and J dropped 9; count of bases not matched to a gene: 14. Germline lookup yields CDR1 DFQATT and CDR2 SNEGSKA (reference sequence). The CDR3 covers 15 residues. This clonotype has a handful of counts. Its antigen is still unknown. TCRdb reanalysed the 5' RACE reads using MiXCR and keeps one entry per CDR3 protein. This sample has about 170,000 distinct CDR3 sequences, with approximately 11% found just once. The rearrangement links TRBV20-1 to TRBJ2-1; 7 nucleotides line up with TRBD2. This material consisted of CD8+ T cells sorted from PBMCs, taken 15 days after the yellow fever booster vaccination. The receptor's source is a man aged 18 to 30 who received the YFV17D yellow fever vaccine. The CDR3 sequence: CSASSAGRGIGEQFF. The CDR3 DNA sequence: TGCAGTGCTAGTTCCGCCGGGCGGGGGATAGGTGAGCAGTTCTTC.